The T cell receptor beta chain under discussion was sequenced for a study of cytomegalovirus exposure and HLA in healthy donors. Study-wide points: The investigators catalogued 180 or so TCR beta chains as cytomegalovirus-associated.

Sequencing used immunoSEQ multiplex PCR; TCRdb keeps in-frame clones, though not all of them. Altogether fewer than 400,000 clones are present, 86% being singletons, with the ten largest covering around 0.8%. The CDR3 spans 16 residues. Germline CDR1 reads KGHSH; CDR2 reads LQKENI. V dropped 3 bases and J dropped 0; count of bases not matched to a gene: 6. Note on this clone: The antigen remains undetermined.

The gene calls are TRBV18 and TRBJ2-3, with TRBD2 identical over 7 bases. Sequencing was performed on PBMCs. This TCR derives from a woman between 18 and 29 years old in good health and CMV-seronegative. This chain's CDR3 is CASSPPRGESTDTQYF. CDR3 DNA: TGTGCCAGCTCACCTCCACGGGGGGAGAGCACAGATACGCAGTATTTT. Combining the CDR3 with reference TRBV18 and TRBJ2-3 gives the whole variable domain NAGVMQNPRHLVRRRGQEARLRCSPMKGHSHVYWYRQLPEEGLKFMVYLQKENIIDESGMPKERFSAEFPKEGPSILRIQQVVRGDSAAYFCASSPPRGESTDTQYFGPGTRLTVL.